The next 3 T cell receptor beta chains were all read from a single sample in a study of T cell responses to AZD1222 COVID-19 vaccine. Clones were read by immunoSEQ multiplex PCR, and TCRdb kept only the in-frame ones, dropping some. The sample lists about 140,000 clones, around nine tenths occurring once. Sequences were derived from peripheral blood, sampled on day 0 of AZD1222 vaccination. All receptors come from an adult in good health.

The CDR3 sequence is CASSRVEGGGTDTQYF. DNA of the CDR3: TGTGCCAGCAGCCGGGTTGAGGGAGGAGGGACAGATACGCAGTATTTT. J is TRBJ2-3 and V is TRBV28, with TRBD2 as a possible D gene (6 bases). The CDR3 consists of 16 residues. V lost 6 bases and J lost 3, with 19 bases in between. Per the germline V gene, CDR1 is MDHEN and CDR2 is SYDVKM.

The V call is TRBV4-1, the J call TRBJ2-3; 10 bases are a match to TRBD2. This CDR3 comprises 18 residues. CDR1 is MGHRA, CDR2 YSYEKL, per germline. The J segment lost 4 bases and the V segment lost 0 bases, leaving 10 bases of the junction unmatched. The CDR3 DNA reads TGCGCCAGCAGCCAAGATGGGGGACTAGCGAGAGGGGCAGATACGCAGTATTTT. This gives the protein CASSQDGGLARGADTQYF.

The chain carries TRBV18 and TRBJ2-1; D remains ambiguous. The length of the CDR3 is 13 residues. CDR1 is KGHSH and CDR2 is LQKENI in the germline V gene. Between the trimmed V and J ends, which lost 0 bases and 5 bases, there was a span of 5 bases. CDR3 coding DNA: TGTGCCAGCTCACCACCGGCGAACAATGAGCAGTTCTTC. It codes for CASSPPANNEQFF.